Listed here are 18 T cell receptor beta chains from one sample, sequenced in a study of blood T cell repertoires in COVID-19. The table came from immunoSEQ multiplex PCR; TCRdb's copy has only in-frame clones and leaves some out. This table has over 200,000 clones, roughly 89% appearing once. Source material: PBMCs or T cells enriched from blood (not recorded which). These receptors were collected from a man aged 35 to 55 who had recovered from COVID-19.

V and J are TRBV3-1 (or the pseudogene TRBV3-2) and TRBJ1-4, with TRBD1 identical over 11 bases. Per the germline V gene, CDR1 is LGHDT and CDR2 is YNNKEL (reference sequence). Losses at the gene ends were 3 bases for V and 7 bases for J; bases not matched to a gene: 4. The CDR3 has 15 residues. CDR3 region: CASSHRTGGGEKLFF. For the CDR3, the DNA is TGTGCCAGCAGCCACCGGACAGGGGGCGGTGAAAAACTGTTTTTT.

The J gene is TRBJ1-3, the V gene TRBV5-1; 8 bases align to TRBD1. Germline V gene data show CDR1 as SGHRS and CDR2 as YFSETQ. Losses at the gene ends were 5 bases for V and 4 bases for J; bases not matched to a gene: 5. The CDR3 sequence is 14 residues long. CDR3 loop: CASRGQALGNTIYF. Written as DNA, the CDR3 is TGCGCCAGCAGGGGACAGGCACTCGGAAACACCATATATTTT.

V gene TRBV7-3 combines with J gene TRBJ2-1, with D tentatively TRBD1 (6 bases). This CDR3 has 16 amino acids. The V and J ends lost 3 bases and 6 bases respectively, with 18 bases between them. Germline V CDR1 and CDR2: SGHTA, FQGTGA. The CDR3 spells CASSLQQGRGVNEQFF. For the CDR3, the DNA is TGTGCCAGCAGCTTGCAACAGGGAAGGGGTGTCAATGAGCAGTTCTTC.

This chain connects TRBV6-5 to TRBJ2-2; TRBD1 matches 7 bases. Trimming cost V 8 bases and J 2 bases; bases outside gene matches: 8. In germline, CDR1 is MNHEY, CDR2 SVGAGI. This CDR3 is built from 15 residues. CDR3 coding DNA: TGTGCCAGCCGTAACCAGGGGGTTAACACCGGGGAGCTGTTTTTT. Protein: CASRNQGVNTGELFF.

The CDR3 nucleotides read TGTGCCAGCAGTGGACTAGCGGGAGCGGGGACCCAGTACTTC. This encodes CASSGLAGAGTQYF. The J gene is TRBJ2-5, the V gene TRBV28; 13 bases fit TRBD2. J gave up 7 bases and V 5 bases, and 4 bases lay outside the gene matches. CDR1 and CDR2 (germline): MDHEN, SYDVKM. The CDR3 extends over 14 amino acids.

Concerning this clone: Other DNA sequences in this specimen translate into the identical CDR3. The gene calls are TRBV7-2 and TRBJ2-7, with D hard to call. CDR3 size: 14 residues. Trimming cost V 1 base and J 0 bases, with 7 bases left between them. Germline assignment: CDR1 SGHTA and CDR2 FQGNSA. This CDR3 reads CASSLVGSSYEQYF. CDR3 sequence (DNA): TGTGCCAGCAGCTTAGTTGGCAGCTCCTACGAGCAGTACTTC.

The J gene is TRBJ1-1, the V gene TRBV11-2; no firm D call. Germline V gives CDR1 SGHAT, CDR2 FQNNGV. This CDR3 is built from 11 residues. Deletions cut 5 bases from V and 6 bases from J, with 7 bases between. The CDR3 is CASSLSPEAFF. The CDR3 nucleotides are TGTGCCAGCAGCCTATCACCTGAAGCTTTCTTT.

The chain uses TRBV19 and TRBJ2-6; possibly TRBD2 for D (6 bases). The CDR3 runs to 17 residues. CDR1 and CDR2 from the germline V gene are LNHDA and SQIVND (reference sequence). V was cut by 5 bases and J by 4 bases, with 18 bases left in between. In DNA, the CDR3 is TGTGCCAGTAGTGCTCGGAACCGGGGGACCGGGGCCAACGTCCTGACTTTC. Translated, it gives CASSARNRGTGANVLTF.

The chain is built from TRBV6-5 and TRBJ2-7; 7 bases map to TRBD1. CDR3 length equals 14 residues. Germline trimming cut 5 bases from V and 3 bases from J; bases unmatched to any gene: 7. Germline lookup yields CDR1 MNHEY and CDR2 SVGAGI. CDR3 sequence: CASSPQGWIYEQYF. In nucleotides, the CDR3 is TGTGCCAGCAGTCCACAGGGGTGGATCTACGAGCAGTACTTC.

The rearrangement joins TRBV3-1 (or the pseudogene TRBV3-2) to TRBJ2-1, with TRBD1 identical over 10 bases. This CDR3 contains 15 residues. Germline loops: CDR1 LGHDT, CDR2 YNNKEL (reference sequence). After removal of 3 bases from V and 7 bases from J, the junction contained 6 bases not matched to a gene. CDR3 in amino acids: CASSHRDRGRNEQFF. The CDR3 nucleotides are TGTGCCAGCAGCCACCGGGACAGGGGTAGAAATGAGCAGTTCTTC.

The chain carries TRBV7-8 and TRBJ2-2, with no clear D. Germline V gives CDR1 SGHVS, CDR2 FQNEAQ. Trimming pared 2 bases from V and 6 bases from J, leaving 7 bases between. This CDR3 spans 13 amino acids. CDR3 coding DNA: TGTGCCAGCAGCTTATGGGCGCCCGGGGAGCTGTTTTTT. This translates into CASSLWAPGELFF. The full variable domain, with the rest looked up from reference TRBV7-8 and TRBJ2-2, is GAGVSQSPRYKVAKRGQDVALRCDPISGHVSLFWYQQALGQGPEFLTYFQNEAQLDKSGLPSDRFFAERPEGSVSTLKIQRTQQEDSAVYLCASSLWAPGELFFGEGSRLTVL.

This clone was recorded once. In DNA form, the CDR3 reads TGCGCCAGCAGCTTGGCTGGCAGGGGGCGCCCCGGGGAGCTGTTTTTT. Translated: CASSLAGRGRPGELFF. V and J are TRBV5-1 and TRBJ2-2; 8 bases are shared with TRBD1. With V trimmed by 0 bases and J by 6 bases, 7 bases remained unmatched. CDR3 length equals 16 residues. CDR1 and CDR2 from the germline V gene are SGHRS and YFSETQ.

The chain joins TRBV19 to TRBJ1-3, with 9 bases that match TRBD1. This CDR3 contains 16 residues. CDR1 is LNHDA, CDR2 SQIVND, per germline (reference sequence). Losses at the gene ends were 7 bases for V and 2 bases for J; bases not matched to a gene: 9. The CDR3 is CASTTGRDRAGNTIYF. The CDR3 bases are TGTGCCAGTACTACCGGCAGGGACAGGGCTGGAAACACCATATATTTT.

This chain joins TRBV12-2 and TRBJ2-5; TRBD2 is taken as the D call from the table, unchecked against the DNA. TRBV12-2 is marked as a pseudogene. This CDR3 has 17 amino acids. The CDR3 is CASRLGAGTTVKETQYF. The CDR3 region has the DNA TGTGCAAGTCGCTTAGGAGCCGGGACTACCGTTAAAGAGACCCAGTACTTC.

The chain has TRBV7-6 and TRBJ1-4, with TRBD1 matching over 9 bases. The CDR3 runs to 14 residues. Germline V CDR1 and CDR2: SGHVS, FNYEAQ. Trimming took 4 bases from V and 8 from J; bases not matched to a gene: 5. The DNA for the CDR3 is TGTGCCAGCAGCTCGGACAGGGGTAGAGAAAAACTGTTTTTT. As protein: CASSSDRGREKLFF.

This chain uses TRBV5-1 with TRBJ2-2; 9 bases fit TRBD2. Germline trimming cut 0 bases from V and 1 base from J; bases unmatched to any gene: 1. The CDR3 is 16 amino acids. Germline values: CDR1 SGHRS, CDR2 YFSETQ. CDR3 in amino acids: CASSLVAGVNTGELFF. CDR3 nucleotides: TGCGCCAGCAGCTTGGTAGCGGGAGTGAACACCGGGGAGCTGTTTTTT. The full variable domain, completed using reference TRBV5-1 and TRBJ2-2, is KAGVTQTPRYLIKTRGQQVTLSCSPISGHRSVSWYQQTPGQGLQFLFEYFSETQRNKGNFPGRFSGRQFSNSRSEMNVSTLELGDSALYLCASSLVAGVNTGELFFGEGSRLTVL.

CDR3 bases: TGCAGCGGGGGAGGGGTCGGGTCTCGGAACACTGAAGCTTTCTTT. The encoded protein is CSGGGVGSRNTEAFF. The rearrangement joins TRBV29-1 to TRBJ1-1; a weak D match, TRBD1 (5 bases). This CDR3 comprises 15 residues. CDR1 is SQVTM, CDR2 ANQGSEA, per germline. Trimming took 7 bases from V and 1 from J, leaving 19 bases between them.

This chain joins TRBV9 and TRBJ2-7; TRBD1 aligns across 9 bases. This CDR3 is built from 14 residues. Germline CDR1 SGDLS, CDR2 YYNGEE. V trimming: 3 bases; J trimming: 3 bases; junction bases outside the gene matches: 4. CDR3 in DNA: TGTGCCAGCAGCGCGGGACAGGGCGACTACGAGCAGTACTTC. This translates into CASSAGQGDYEQYF.